Listed below are T cell receptor beta chains from one sample, sequenced in a study of CD8+ T cells in alopecia areata. The data were produced by immunoSEQ multiplex PCR, yet TCRdb's version contains in-frame clones alone and is incomplete. This table has more than 150,000 clones, around half appearing once. The material was CD8+ T cells sorted from blood, obtained at week 0. These receptor sequences come from a human donor with alopecia areata. CDR3s include the opening cysteine and the closing phenylalanine or tryptophan. The order of the fields is V gene, D gene, clone size, J gene, CDR3 protein, CDR3 DNA. The D gene is left open where the match is weak. The size of a clone is reported for some rows only, either as once, few or many, or as a class for expanded clones.

V: TRBV5-1; D: .; size: .; J: TRBJ2-7; CDR3: CASSLGGTIEQYF; DNA: TGCGCCAGCAGCTTGGGTGGGACAATCGAGCAGTACTTC
V: TRBV7-9; D: TRBD2; size: .; J: TRBJ2-7; CDR3: CASSSTSAHEQYF; DNA: TGTGCCAGCAGCTCGACTAGCGCCCACGAGCAGTACTTC
V: TRBV6-5; D: TRBD1; size: .; J: TRBJ1-1; CDR3: CASRGQGTNTEAFF; DNA: TGTGCCAGCAGGGGACAGGGGACAAACACTGAAGCTTTCTTT
V: TRBV5-1; D: TRBD2; size: .; J: TRBJ2-5; CDR3: CASSLLGLAGEETQYF; DNA: TGCGCCAGCAGCTTATTAGGACTAGCGGGGGAAGAGACCCAGTACTTC
V: TRBV5-5; D: .; size: .; J: TRBJ1-2; CDR3: CASSVQGAQDYGYTF; DNA: TGTGCCAGCAGCGTACAGGGTGCGCAGGACTATGGCTACACCTTC
V: TRBV4-1; D: TRBD2; size: .; J: TRBJ2-3; CDR3: CASSPRGGAETDTQYF; DNA: TGCGCCAGCAGCCCCCGCGGGGGGGCGGAAACAGATACGCAGTATTTT
V: TRBV30; D: .; size: .; J: TRBJ1-1; CDR3: CAWSVMDTEAFF; DNA: TGTGCCTGGAGTGTAATGGACACTGAAGCTTTCTTT
V: TRBV2; D: .; size: .; J: TRBJ2-7; CDR3: CASSGRGATYEQYF; DNA: TGTGCCAGCAGTGGCCGGGGGGCCACCTACGAGCAGTACTTC
V: TRBV2; D: .; size: .; J: TRBJ1-4; CDR3: CASSDEGSGEKLFF; DNA: TGTGCCAGCAGTGACGAGGGGTCGGGTGAAAAACTGTTTTTT
V: TRBV29-1; D: .; size: few; J: TRBJ2-7; CDR3: CSVELGLGVSYEQYF; DNA: TGCAGCGTTGAACTAGGGCTGGGCGTCAGCTACGAGCAGTACTTC
V: TRBV5-1; D: TRBD1; size: .; J: TRBJ1-1; CDR3: CASSYTGQGLTEAFF; DNA: TGCGCCAGCAGCTACACCGGACAGGGTTTAACTGAAGCTTTCTTT
V: TRBV25-1; D: .; size: few; J: TRBJ2-3; CDR3: CASSEGGTGGRTDTQYF; DNA: TGTGCCAGCAGTGAAGGAGGCACCGGGGGCAGGACAGATACGCAGTATTTT
V: TRBV29-1; D: .; size: .; J: TRBJ2-6; CDR3: CSSWISGANVLTF; DNA: TGCAGCTCTTGGATCTCTGGGGCCAACGTCCTGACTTTC
V: TRBV5-6; D: .; size: .; J: TRBJ2-3; CDR3: CASSLLTPQDTQYF; DNA: TGTGCCAGCAGCTTGTTAACACCACAAGATACGCAGTATTTT
V: TRBV4-3; D: TRBD1; size: few; J: TRBJ1-4; CDR3: CASSQDVGDSHGEKLFF; DNA: TGCGCCAGCAGCCAAGATGTTGGGGACAGTCACGGAGAAAAACTGTTTTTT
V: TRBV7-8; D: .; size: .; J: TRBJ1-1; CDR3: CASSLAERGTEAFF; DNA: TGTGCCAGCAGCTTAGCGGAAAGGGGCACTGAAGCTTTCTTT
V: TRBV30; D: .; size: .; J: TRBJ2-4; CDR3: CAWGLGGNIQYF; DNA: TGTGCCTGGGGACTAGGGGGAAACATTCAGTACTTC
V: TRBV7-9; D: .; size: .; J: TRBJ2-5; CDR3: CASSSTGSKETQYF; DNA: TGTGCCAGCAGCTCCACAGGGAGTAAAGAGACCCAGTACTTC
V: TRBV6-4; D: TRBD2; size: many; J: TRBJ2-3; CDR3: CASSDSGGADTQYF; DNA: TGTGCCAGCAGTGACAGCGGGGGGGCAGATACGCAGTATTTT
V: TRBV14; D: .; size: few; J: TRBJ1-2; CDR3: CASSQAGERGYTF; DNA: TGTGCCAGCAGCCAAGCCGGGGAACGCGGCTACACCTTC
V: TRBV6-6; D: .; size: .; J: TRBJ1-5; CDR3: CASRDSQPQHF; DNA: TGTGCCAGCAGGGATTCTCAGCCCCAGCATTTT
V: TRBV2; D: .; size: .; J: TRBJ1-2; CDR3: CASSARVYGYTF; DNA: TGTGCCAGCAGTGCCAGGGTCTATGGCTACACCTTC
V: TRBV5-1; D: .; size: .; J: TRBJ1-1; CDR3: CASSDYRAADTEAFF; DNA: TGCGCCAGCAGCGACTACAGGGCGGCGGACACTGAAGCTTTCTTT
V: TRBV7-6; D: .; size: .; J: TRBJ1-2; CDR3: CASSDDNYGYTF; DNA: TGCGCCAGCAGCGACGACAACTATGGCTACACCTTC
V: TRBV9; D: TRBD1; size: .; J: TRBJ2-1; CDR3: CASSENRGNEQFF; DNA: TGTGCCAGCAGCGAAAACAGGGGCAATGAGCAGTTCTTC
V: TRBV7-9; D: TRBD1; size: few; J: TRBJ2-7; CDR3: CASSPGQVTLHEQYF; DNA: TGTGCCAGCAGCCCCGGACAGGTAACCCTCCACGAGCAGTACTTC
V: TRBV6-5; D: .; size: once; J: TRBJ2-2; CDR3: CASSYSINTGELFF; DNA: TGTGCCAGCAGTTATTCGATCAACACCGGGGAGCTGTTTTTT
V: TRBV7-9; D: .; size: .; J: TRBJ2-1; CDR3: CASSLGLDEQFF; DNA: TGTGCCAGCAGCTTAGGGCTCGATGAGCAGTTCTTC
V: TRBV29-1; D: .; size: .; J: TRBJ2-6; CDR3: CSVEDRGEAMTGANVLTF; DNA: TGCAGCGTTGAAGACCGTGGGGAGGCGATGACTGGGGCCAACGTCCTGACTTTC
V: TRBV29-1; D: .; size: .; J: TRBJ1-2; CDR3: CSVEGEEQAYGYTF; DNA: TGCAGCGTTGAGGGGGAAGAGCAAGCCTATGGCTACACCTTC
V: TRBV29-1; D: .; size: .; J: TRBJ1-1; CDR3: CSVEESGSGTEAFF; DNA: TGCAGCGTTGAGGAGTCGGGGAGTGGCACTGAAGCTTTCTTT
V: TRBV13; D: TRBD1; size: few; J: TRBJ2-7; CDR3: CASSSTDRAYEQYF; DNA: TGTGCCAGCAGCTCCACCGACAGGGCCTACGAGCAGTACTTC
V: TRBV9; D: .; size: few; J: TRBJ2-3; CDR3: CASSVALGGTDTQYF; DNA: TGTGCCAGCAGCGTAGCTTTGGGAGGCACAGATACGCAGTATTTT
V: TRBV6-5; D: .; size: few; J: TRBJ1-5; CDR3: CASSPSLGSEPQHF; DNA: TGTGCCAGCAGTCCTTCCCTGGGTAGTGAACCCCAGCATTTT
V: TRBV30; D: TRBD1; size: .; J: TRBJ2-3; CDR3: CAWSTYDRDRFTDTQYF; DNA: TGTGCCTGGAGTACCTACGACCGGGACAGATTCACAGATACGCAGTATTTT
V: TRBV25-1; D: TRBD1; size: .; J: TRBJ1-2; CDR3: CASSWTGGGGYTF; DNA: TGTGCCAGCAGCTGGACAGGGGGCGGTGGCTACACCTTC
V: TRBV2; D: .; size: .; J: TRBJ1-1; CDR3: CASSNSAEWGNTEAFF; DNA: TGTGCCAGCAGCAATTCGGCCGAATGGGGTAACACTGAAGCTTTCTTT
V: TRBV30; D: TRBD1; size: once; J: TRBJ2-3; CDR3: CAWGGQGGTDTQYF; DNA: TGTGCCTGGGGCGGACAGGGCGGTACAGATACGCAGTATTTT
V: TRBV4-3; D: .; size: .; J: TRBJ2-2; CDR3: CASSQARGGAGSGELFF; DNA: TGCGCCAGCAGCCAAGCACGCGGGGGCGCGGGGTCCGGGGAGCTGTTTTTT
V: TRBV4-3; D: .; size: few; J: TRBJ2-1; CDR3: CASSQGARGNEQFF; DNA: TGCGCCAGCAGCCAAGGGGCCCGTGGGAATGAGCAGTTCTTC
V: TRBV29-1; D: .; size: .; J: TRBJ1-1; CDR3: CSVGTTAGRTEAFF; DNA: TGCAGCGTCGGGACTACGGCGGGGAGAACTGAAGCTTTCTTT
V: TRBV4-3; D: .; size: .; J: TRBJ2-7; CDR3: CASSQDPRGPGSEQYF; DNA: TGCGCCAGCAGCCAAGATCCCCGCGGACCGGGAAGCGAGCAGTACTTC
V: TRBV27; D: TRBD2; size: .; J: TRBJ2-7; CDR3: CASSLAGGTYEQYF; DNA: TGTGCCAGCAGTCTAGCGGGAGGAACCTACGAGCAGTACTTC
V: TRBV20-1; D: .; size: .; J: TRBJ1-2; CDR3: CSASSPGYTF; DNA: TGCAGTGCTAGCTCCCCGGGCTACACCTTC
V: TRBV11-2; D: .; size: .; J: TRBJ1-2; CDR3: CASSLPGAAPGYTF; DNA: TGTGCCAGCAGCTTACCAGGGGCGGCTCCTGGCTACACCTTC
V: TRBV7-3; D: .; size: few; J: TRBJ2-7; CDR3: CASSLNYARGTEYEQYF; DNA: TGTGCCAGCAGCTTAAATTATGCTCGGGGGACAGAATACGAGCAGTACTTC
V: TRBV6-5; D: .; size: .; J: TRBJ2-5; CDR3: CASSYIARARETQYF; DNA: TGTGCCAGCAGTTACATCGCGAGGGCTCGGGAGACCCAGTACTTC
V: TRBV29-1; D: TRBD2; size: .; J: TRBJ2-3; CDR3: CSVGPGTSIDTQYF; DNA: TGCAGCGTTGGACCCGGGACTAGCATCGATACGCAGTATTTT
V: TRBV4-1; D: TRBD1; size: few; J: TRBJ2-1; CDR3: CASSPSRTGENEQFF; DNA: TGCGCCAGCAGCCCCTCCCGGACAGGGGAAAATGAGCAGTTCTTC
V: TRBV11-2; D: .; size: few; J: TRBJ1-1; CDR3: CASSFSRNTEAFF; DNA: TGTGCCAGCAGCTTTAGTAGGAACACTGAAGCTTTCTTT
V: TRBV6-6; D: .; size: .; J: TRBJ2-2; CDR3: CASSPPERPGELFF; DNA: TGTGCCAGCAGTCCTCCGGAGCGCCCCGGGGAGCTGTTTTTT
V: TRBV20-1; D: .; size: .; J: TRBJ1-2; CDR3: CSAETRNGYTF; DNA: TGCAGTGCTGAGACAAGGAATGGCTACACCTTC
V: TRBV4-3; D: .; size: .; J: TRBJ2-7; CDR3: CASSQSIGYEQYF; DNA: TGCGCCAGCAGCCAATCGATCGGCTACGAGCAGTACTTC
V: TRBV10-2; D: .; size: few; J: TRBJ1-1; CDR3: CASSESRQLNTEAFF; DNA: TGCGCCAGCAGTGAGTCGAGACAGCTGAACACTGAAGCTTTCTTT
V: TRBV30; D: .; size: once; J: TRBJ2-7; CDR3: CAYDSTYEQYF; DNA: TGTGCATACGACAGCACCTACGAGCAGTACTTC
V: TRBV5-6; D: .; size: .; J: TRBJ1-5; CDR3: CASSFGSNQPQHF; DNA: TGTGCCAGCAGCTTCGGGAGCAATCAGCCCCAGCATTTT
V: TRBV6-6; D: .; size: few; J: TRBJ2-1; CDR3: CASRGRGITYNEQFF; DNA: TGTGCCAGCAGGGGGAGGGGGATCACCTACAATGAGCAGTTCTTC
V: TRBV9; D: .; size: .; J: TRBJ1-5; CDR3: CASSAAGLGQPQHF; DNA: TGTGCCAGCAGCGCCGCAGGGCTGGGTCAGCCCCAGCATTTT
V: TRBV4-1; D: .; size: .; J: TRBJ1-5; CDR3: CASSQEWGQPQHF; DNA: TGCGCCAGCAGCCAAGAGTGGGGTCAGCCCCAGCATTTT